Listed here are 20 T cell receptor beta chains from one sample, sequenced in a study of T cells in Graves' hyperthyroidism and ophthalmopathy (dated by TCRdb to about 2019). The library was built by means of multiplex PCR. The sequencing machine was an Illumina HiSeq 2000. The TCR beta CDR3 regions were amplified from RNA transcripts. The TCR CDR3 was subjected to a first round of RT-PCR using the HTBI primer set and the Qiagen OneStep RT-PCR kit. The public sequencing data were trimmed at Q25 with fastp and processed into clonotypes with MiXCR by TCRdb, which kept only in-frame beta chains. Entries are consolidated by CDR3 protein sequence, retaining the most common genes and DNA. The sample yields about 640,000 distinct CDR3 sequences; 45% were counted once. The biggest ten clones account for less than 9% of the sample. The sequencing sample was made of peripheral blood or thyroid tissue (not recorded which). Receptors were obtained from an adult man with Graves' disease, either hyperthyroidism or ophthalmopathy (not recorded which).

For the CDR3, the DNA is TGCAGTGCTAGATGGGGACCCACCGGGGAGCTGTTTTTT. Translating gives CSARWGPTGELFF. The chain joins TRBV20-1 to TRBJ2-2; perhaps D is TRBD1 or TRBD2 (5 bases each). Germline CDR1 DFQATT, CDR2 SNEGSKA (reference sequence). Trimming stripped 2 bases from V and 4 bases from J, with 8 bases between. There are 13 residues in the CDR3.

The CDR3 DNA sequence: TGTGCCACCAGCAGACAAGACAGGGGGGCGGGAAACTTAGAGGACGAGCAGTACTTC. As protein: CATSRQDRGAGNLEDEQYF. V and J are TRBV15 and TRBJ2-7; 9 bases map to TRBD1. The V segment lost 2 bases and the J segment 5 bases; nucleotides outside the gene matches: 19. The CDR3 extends over 19 amino acids. Germline loops: CDR1 LNHNV, CDR2 YYDKDF (reference sequence).

This clonotype was seen repeatedly, ten times or more. V usage is TRBV7-8 and J usage is TRBJ1-5; D not certain. The CDR3 sequence is 13 residues long. Trimming removed 2 bases from V and 7 bases from J, with 9 bases in between. Germline CDR1 reads SGHVS; CDR2 reads FQNEAQ. As DNA, the CDR3 is TGTGCCAGCAGCTTAACGTATGGGCAGCCCCAGCATTTT. Protein sequence: CASSLTYGQPQHF.

This clonotype was counted ten times or more. The V and J genes are TRBV29-1 and TRBJ1-1; possibly TRBD1 for D (5 bases). Trimming left V 3 bases short and J 3 bases short, with 14 bases between. Germline CDR1 is SQVTM and CDR2 is ANQGSEA. The CDR3 covers 14 residues. CDR3 in amino acids: CSVERRGEDTEAFF. The CDR3 DNA sequence: TGCAGCGTTGAGCGACGGGGGGAGGACACTGAAGCTTTCTTT.

This chain joins TRBV6-5 and TRBJ1-5; tentative D call: TRBD1 (6 bases). Germline V gene lookup returns CDR1 MNHEY and CDR2 SVGAGI. The V and J ends lost 6 bases and 0 bases respectively, with 9 bases between them. This CDR3 contains 14 residues. CDR3 sequence reads: CASRSGVSNQPQHF. The CDR3 nucleotides read TGTGCCAGCAGGTCAGGGGTTAGCAATCAGCCCCAGCATTTT.

The chain links TRBV15 to TRBJ1-3, with D unclear. V dropped 5 bases and J dropped 6 bases, with 8 bases sitting between them. The germline V gene encodes CDR1 LNHNV and CDR2 YYDKDF (reference sequence). This CDR3 region has 12 residues. CDR3 DNA: TGTGCCACCAGCGCGTGGGCAAACACCATATATTTT. Translating it yields CATSAWANTIYF.

This clonotype was observed a single time. The gene calls are TRBV15 and TRBJ1-6; D is unclear. The length of the CDR3 is 15 residues. Germline V gene sequence: CDR1 LNHNV, CDR2 YYDKDF (reference sequence). V was shortened by 2 bases and J by 6 bases, with 11 bases between the two germline ends. Written as DNA, the CDR3 is TGTGCCACCAGCAGACTCGGTTTATCTAATTCACCCCTCCACTTT. Its protein is CATSRLGLSNSPLHF.

This clonotype was seen a handful of times. The chain links TRBV7-9 to TRBJ2-5; D possibly matches TRBD1 or TRBD2 (5 bases each). CDR3 length equals 15 residues. Per germline, CDR1 SEHNR and CDR2 FQNEAQ (reference sequence). The V gene lost 4 bases and the J gene lost 4 bases, with 16 bases spanning the gap. The CDR3 protein is CASSYPGPPGETQYF. In DNA form, the CDR3 reads TGTGCCAGCAGCTACCCGGGACCCCCGGGAGAGACCCAGTACTTC.

This clonotype was counted at least ten times. The V gene is TRBV7-2, the J gene TRBJ1-2; tentative D call: TRBD1 (5 bases). The CDR3 loop spans 14 amino acids. Looked up from germline, CDR1 is SGHTA and CDR2 is FQGNSA. V was trimmed by 2 bases and J by 8 bases, leaving 15 bases between them. CDR3 in amino acids: CASSLKATGEGYTF. CDR3 in DNA: TGTGCCAGCAGCTTAAAAGCCACGGGGGAGGGCTACACCTTC.

As for this clonotype: Its ends do not fully match the called genes, so a read error is possible. V gene TRBV7-3 combines with J gene TRBJ1-6; tentatively, D is TRBD1 (5 bases). CDR3 length: 15 residues. CDR1 and CDR2 from the germline V gene are SGHTA and FQGTGA. The CDR3 DNA reads as TGTGCCAGCAGCTTCGACAGCTCCTATAATTCACTCCTCCACTTT. Protein sequence: CASSFDSSYNSLLHF.

In its sample, this clonotype was seen many times. The genes are TRBV7-9 and TRBJ1-2; D is unresolved. Trimming took off 5 bases at V and 5 bases at J, with 15 bases between the two ends. The V gene's germline CDR1 is SEHNR and CDR2 FQNEAQ (reference sequence). The CDR3 is made up of 14 amino acids. The CDR3 protein is CASSPDGDPYGYTF. The DNA of the CDR3 is TGTGCCAGCAGCCCGGACGGCGACCCGTATGGCTACACCTTC.

The rearrangement joins TRBV7-9 to TRBJ2-5; the match to TRBD1 covers 7 bases. The germline gives CDR1 SEHNR, CDR2 FQNEAQ (reference sequence). The V gene end was trimmed by 3 bases and the J gene end by 2 bases; junction bases not matched to a gene: 6. The CDR3 sequence is 15 residues long. The chain's CDR3 is CASSLWTGRQETQYF. The CDR3 DNA reads TGTGCCAGCAGCTTGTGGACAGGAAGACAAGAGACCCAGTACTTC.

This sequence joins TRBV29-1 and TRBJ2-5, with 8 bases fitting TRBD1. CDR1 and CDR2 (germline): SQVTM, ANQGSEA. With V trimmed by 7 bases and J by 5 bases, 9 bases remained unmatched. This CDR3 has 13 amino acids. The CDR3 sequence: CSARTGFQETQYF. The CDR3 nucleotides are TGCAGCGCAAGGACAGGGTTTCAGGAGACCCAGTACTTC.

This clonotype appeared a few times. CDR3 sequence (DNA): TGTGCCAGCAGTTACCTCGGGGGTACGACTGAAGCTTTCTTT. This encodes CASSYLGGTTEAFF. J is TRBJ1-1 and V is TRBV6-5, with TRBD1 as a possible D gene (5 bases). Germline V gives CDR1 MNHEY, CDR2 SVGAGI. The CDR3 consists of 14 residues. Trimming pared 2 bases from V and 5 bases from J, leaving 12 bases between.

This clonotype was counted between two and nine times. V and J are TRBV7-9 and TRBJ1-4; D may be TRBD1 (5 bases). CDR1 and CDR2 (germline): SEHNR, FQNEAQ (reference sequence). With 0 bases removed from V and 7 bases from J, the gap between germline ends came to 12 bases. The CDR3 is 15 residues long. The CDR3 nucleotides read TGTGCCAGCAGCTTAGCAAACAGGTGGGGTGAAAAACTGTTTTTT. Its translation: CASSLANRWGEKLFF.

The V and J genes are TRBV18 and TRBJ1-5; possibly TRBD1 for D (6 bases). The CDR3 contains 15 residues. Germline assignment: CDR1 KGHSH and CDR2 LQKENI. The V gene lost 3 bases and the J gene lost 6 bases, with 15 bases spanning the gap. The chain's CDR3 is CASSPTTGGRQPQHF. The CDR3 nucleotides read TGTGCCAGCTCACCTACTACGGGGGGGCGTCAGCCCCAGCATTTT. Full variable domain (outside the CDR3, taken from reference TRBV18 and TRBJ1-5): NAGVMQNPRHLVRRRGQEARLRCSPMKGHSHVYWYRQLPEEGLKFMVYLQKENIIDESGMPKERFSAEFPKEGPSILRIQQVVRGDSAAYFCASSPTTGGRQPQHFGDGTRLSIL.

The CDR3 reads CASSLRPKGSYGYTF. In nucleotides, the CDR3 is TGTGCCAGCAGCTTGCGGCCCAAAGGGAGCTATGGCTACACCTTC. The V and J genes are TRBV5-5 and TRBJ1-2; D is undetermined. With 1 base removed from V and 4 bases from J, the gap between germline ends came to 14 bases. The germline V gene encodes CDR1 SGHKS and CDR2 YYEKEE (reference sequence). This CDR3 region has 15 residues.

This clonotype was detected once. The genes are TRBV20-1 and TRBJ2-7; perhaps TRBD2 as D (5 bases). In germline, CDR1 is DFQATT, CDR2 SNEGSKA (reference sequence). The CDR3 is 15 residues long. The V end was cut by 0 bases, the J end by 0 bases, with 12 bases between. The CDR3 bases are TGCAGTGCTAGAGATCAGGACTCCATCTCCTACGAGCAGTACTTC. Translation gives CSARDQDSISYEQYF.

This clonotype was counted a few times. The chain carries TRBV20-1 and TRBJ1-1; D unclear. This CDR3 is built from 9 residues. V was shortened by 6 bases and J by 7 bases, with 6 bases between the two germline ends. Per germline, CDR1 DFQATT and CDR2 SNEGSKA (reference sequence). The CDR3 nucleotides are TGCAGTGCCAGACGTGAAGCTTTCTTT. It translates to CSARREAFF.

The CDR3 DNA is TGTGCCAGCAGCCAGATGCCGACAGGGTTTTTTCAGCCCCAGCATTTT. It yields the protein CASSQMPTGFFQPQHF. The V call is TRBV7-9, the J call TRBJ1-5; 7 bases are a match to TRBD1. The CDR3 is 16 residues long. Trimming cost V 5 bases and J 6 bases; bases outside gene matches: 13. Germline CDR1 is SEHNR and CDR2 is FQNEAQ (reference sequence).